This entry lists 8 T cell receptor beta chains sequenced from one sample in a study of T-cell reconstitution after alpha-beta-depleted transplantation in children. Unique molecular identifiers were used to barcode this TCRbeta library. TCRdb re-analysed the PCR reads in MiXCR, keeping a single row per CDR3 protein. The table lists 500,000 to 750,000 distinct CDR3 sequences, under 15% of them singletons. The sequences come from PBMCs, mostly from graft donor cells, collected 360 days after TCRalphabeta/CD19-depleted stem cell transplant. Receptor source: a male patient under 18 who had a stem cell transplant for acute myeloid leukemia, so the T cells may come from the graft donor.

This clonotype was seen many times. CDR3: CATSDSRDRGWWDTQYF. For the CDR3, the DNA is TGTGCCACCAGTGATTCCCGGGACAGGGGTTGGTGGGATACGCAGTATTTT. The chain carries TRBV24-1 and TRBJ2-3; 10 positions match TRBD1. Germline CDR1 KGHDR, CDR2 SFDVKD. J was trimmed by 6 bases and V by 2 bases; bases with no gene match: 10. The CDR3 totals 17 residues.

This chain connects TRBV6-5 to TRBJ2-7, with 8 bases matching TRBD2. V shed 0 bases and J 4 bases; nucleotides not matched to a gene: 5. Germline V gene data show CDR1 as MNHEY and CDR2 as SVGAGI. The CDR3 loop spans 15 amino acids. CDR3 in DNA: TGTGCCAGCAGTTACTCCCGGGAGGGCTTATACGAGCAGTACTTC. Its protein product is CASSYSREGLYEQYF.

The chain joins TRBV21-1 to TRBJ2-3. TRBV21-1 is flagged as a pseudogene. The CDR3 length is 17 residues. The CDR3 DNA sequence: TGTGCCAGCAGCAAAGCGCTACAGAAGTGGCGCACAGATACGCAGTATTTT. Its translation: CASSKALQKWRTDTQYF.

The table lists this clonotype with a few counts. The chain links TRBV7-3 to TRBJ1-1; D not resolved. The CDR3 contains 16 residues. V was pared by 2 bases and J by 1 base, with 14 bases between. Germline lookup yields CDR1 SGHTA and CDR2 FQGTGA. This CDR3 is CASSLEGDMGNTEAFF. The CDR3 coding sequence is TGTGCCAGCAGCTTAGAAGGAGACATGGGGAACACTGAAGCTTTCTTT.

This clonotype appeared many times. The V call is TRBV20-1, the J call TRBJ2-5; 10 bases are a match to TRBD2. The CDR3 extends over 16 amino acids. After removal of 5 bases from V and 5 bases from J, the junction contained 14 bases not matched to a gene. The germline V gene has CDR1 DFQATT and CDR2 SNEGSKA (reference sequence). CDR3 region: CSACPSRLAGVETQYF. As DNA, the CDR3 is TGCAGTGCTTGCCCTTCCCGTCTAGCGGGAGTGGAGACCCAGTACTTC.

The chain joins TRBV30 to TRBJ2-1; maybe TRBD2 (5 bases). Germline-derived CDR1 and CDR2 are GTSNPN and SVGIG (reference sequence). The CDR3 extends over 14 amino acids. Trimming took 3 bases from V and 1 from J, leaving 10 bases between them. CDR3 amino acids: CAWRVRVSYNEQFF. The CDR3 DNA follows: TGTGCCTGGAGGGTGAGGGTTTCCTACAATGAGCAGTTCTTC.

This clonotype was found a few times. The chain carries TRBV12-5 and TRBJ2-1, with 9 bases lining up with TRBD2. Germline trimming cut 3 bases from V and 6 bases from J; bases unmatched to any gene: 21. Germline CDR1 and CDR2: LGHNT and FRNRAP. The CDR3 is made up of 20 amino acids. The CDR3 nucleotides are TGTGCTAGTGGTTTCGAGGGTGGGATGGCCGCGGGAGGGCCGGGCAATGAGCAGTTCTTC. Its protein product is CASGFEGGMAAGGPGNEQFF.

The chain employs TRBV6-5 and TRBJ2-6; TRBD1 agrees at 8 bases. The CDR3 sequence is 18 residues long. V was clipped by 2 bases and J by 4 bases; unmatched bases: 10. Germline V CDR1 and CDR2: MNHEY, SVGAGI. The DNA for the CDR3 is TGTGCCAGCAGTTACGCAGCAGGGGGCCCGACAGGGGCCAACGTCCTGACTTTC. Translation: CASSYAAGGPTGANVLTF.